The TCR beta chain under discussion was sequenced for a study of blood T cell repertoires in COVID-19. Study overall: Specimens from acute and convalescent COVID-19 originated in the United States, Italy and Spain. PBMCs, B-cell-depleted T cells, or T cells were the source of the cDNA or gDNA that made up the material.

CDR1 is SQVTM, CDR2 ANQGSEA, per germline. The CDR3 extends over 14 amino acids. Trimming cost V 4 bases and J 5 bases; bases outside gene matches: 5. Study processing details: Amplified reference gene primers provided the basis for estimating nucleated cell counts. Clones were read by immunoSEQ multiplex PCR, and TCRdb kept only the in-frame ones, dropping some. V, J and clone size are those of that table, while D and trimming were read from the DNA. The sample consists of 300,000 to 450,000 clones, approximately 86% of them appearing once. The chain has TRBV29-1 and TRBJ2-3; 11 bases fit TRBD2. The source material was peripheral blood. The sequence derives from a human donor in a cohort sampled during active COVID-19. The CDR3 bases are TGCAGCGTTGTAACTAGCGGGGGCGGAGATACGCAGTATTTT. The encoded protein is CSVVTSGGGDTQYF.